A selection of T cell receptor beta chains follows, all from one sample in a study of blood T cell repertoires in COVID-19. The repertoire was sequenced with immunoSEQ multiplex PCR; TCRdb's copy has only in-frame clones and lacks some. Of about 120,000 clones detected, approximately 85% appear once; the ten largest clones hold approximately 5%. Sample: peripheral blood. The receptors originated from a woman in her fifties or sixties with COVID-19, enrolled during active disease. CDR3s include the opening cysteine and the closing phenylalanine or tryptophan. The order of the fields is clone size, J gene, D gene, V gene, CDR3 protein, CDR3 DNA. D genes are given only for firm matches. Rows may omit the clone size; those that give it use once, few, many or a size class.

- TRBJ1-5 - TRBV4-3 CASSQDWAAGARGNQPQHF TGCGCCAGCAGCCAAGATTGGGCCGCGGGGGCGCGTGGCAATCAGCCCCAGCATTTT
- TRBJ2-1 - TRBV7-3 CASSTLAAAGDEQFF TGTGCCAGCAGCACCCTAGCTGCAGCTGGTGATGAGCAGTTCTTC
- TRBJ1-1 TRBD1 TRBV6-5 CASRRDRGSEAFF TGTGCCAGCAGAAGGGACAGGGGCTCTGAAGCTTTCTTT
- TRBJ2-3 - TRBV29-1 CSVERPPSPDTQYF TGCAGCGTTGAAAGACCCCCTAGCCCAGATACGCAGTATTTT
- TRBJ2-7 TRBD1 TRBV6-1 CASSDGQGAYEQYF TGTGCCAGCAGTGACGGACAGGGGGCCTACGAGCAGTACTTC
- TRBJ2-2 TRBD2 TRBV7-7 CASSPLTSGGPNTGELFF TGTGCTAGCAGCCCGCTGACTAGCGGGGGGCCCAACACCGGGGAGCTGTTTTTT
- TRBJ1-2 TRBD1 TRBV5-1 CASSLDGRTRTGDYTF TGCGCCAGCAGCTTGGACGGACGTACCCGGACAGGGGACTACACCTTC
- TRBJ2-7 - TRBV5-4 CASSLEGYEQYF TGTGCCAGCAGCTTGGAGGGGTACGAGCAGTACTTC
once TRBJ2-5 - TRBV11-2 CASSLEAEGQETQYF TGTGCCAGCAGCTTAGAGGCGGAAGGACAAGAGACCCAGTACTTC
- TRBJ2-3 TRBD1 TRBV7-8 CASSLAQGQGAADTQYF TGTGCCAGCAGCTTAGCCCAGGGACAGGGGGCCGCAGATACGCAGTATTTT
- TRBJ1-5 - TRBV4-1 CASSQITDQPQHF TGCGCCAGCAGCCAAATCACGGATCAGCCCCAGCATTTT
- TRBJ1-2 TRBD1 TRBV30 CAWKQGSNYGYTF TGTGCCTGGAAACAGGGGAGTAACTATGGCTACACCTTC
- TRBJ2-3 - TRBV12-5 CASGLARGGADTQYF TGTGCTAGTGGTTTGGCAAGGGGGGGTGCAGATACGCAGTATTTT
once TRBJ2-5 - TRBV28 CASSFSGQGDQETQYF TGTGCCAGCAGTTTTTCCGGCCAGGGTGACCAAGAGACCCAGTACTTC
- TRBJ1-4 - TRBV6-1 CASSGMSGEFYEKLFF TGTGCCAGCAGTGGGATGAGCGGTGAATTTTATGAAAAACTGTTTTTT
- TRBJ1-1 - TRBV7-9 CASSLSGLGEAFF TGTGCCAGCAGCTTGTCAGGGTTGGGTGAAGCTTTCTTT
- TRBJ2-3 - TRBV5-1 CASSETRTDTQYF TGCGCCAGCAGCGAGACTCGCACAGATACGCAGTATTTT
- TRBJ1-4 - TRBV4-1 CASSQEAGDIDEKLFF TGCGCCAGCAGCCAAGAGGCAGGGGATATTGATGAAAAACTGTTTTTT
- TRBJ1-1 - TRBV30 CAWTAWGGTEAFF TGTGCCTGGACGGCCTGGGGGGGCACTGAAGCTTTCTTT
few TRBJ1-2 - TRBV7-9 CASSSGGDGGTF TGTGCCAGCAGCTCGGGCGGGGACGGCGGTACCTTC
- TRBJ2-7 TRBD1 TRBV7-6 CASSKWTGYEQYF TGTGCCAGCAGCAAATGGACAGGTTACGAGCAGTACTTC
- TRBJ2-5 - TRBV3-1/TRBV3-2 CASSQGWLAETQYF TGTGCCAGCAGCCAAGGATGGCTAGCCGAGACCCAGTACTTC
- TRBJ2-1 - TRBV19 CASSISQGSHNEQFF TGTGCCAGTAGTATAAGTCAGGGGTCTCACAATGAGCAGTTCTTC
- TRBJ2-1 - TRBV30 CAWRRQGPIGNEQFF TGTGCCTGGAGGAGGCAGGGGCCGATTGGAAATGAGCAGTTCTTC
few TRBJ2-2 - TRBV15 CATSREFRGTGELFF TGTGCCACCAGCAGAGAATTCAGGGGCACCGGGGAGCTGTTTTTT
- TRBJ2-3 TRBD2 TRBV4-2 CASSQVESGGKGYTQYF TGTGCCAGCAGCCAAGTGGAGAGCGGGGGGAAGGGTTATACGCAGTATTTT
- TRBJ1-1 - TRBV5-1 CASSLNEGGAEAFF TGCGCCAGCAGCCTCAATGAGGGAGGGGCTGAAGCTTTCTTT
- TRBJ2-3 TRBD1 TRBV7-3 CASSLGEQGASTDTQYF TGTGCCAGCAGCTTAGGGGAACAGGGGGCGAGCACAGATACGCAGTATTTT
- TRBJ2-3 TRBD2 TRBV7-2 CASSLVGGGNSDTQYF TGTGCCAGCAGCTTAGTGGGCGGGGGTAATTCAGATACGCAGTATTTT
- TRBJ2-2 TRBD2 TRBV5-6 CASSSAVAGDTGELFF TGTGCCAGCAGCTCCGCCGTGGCGGGGGACACCGGGGAGCTGTTTTTT
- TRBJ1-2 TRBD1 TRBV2 CASSVSGQGSYGYTF TGTGCCAGCAGTGTCTCGGGACAGGGCTCTTATGGCTACACCTTC